A single sample is the source of the 5 T cell receptor beta chains below, sequenced in a study of beta chain features in type 1 diabetes. As every portion of the isolated RNA was reverse transcribed, the sequencing read expressed TCRB transcripts. Libraries were prepared by immunoSEQ multiplex PCR; TCRdb keeps only in-frame clonotypes and omits some of them. The table records a few hundred thousand clones, roughly 11% of them present only once. Sequenced: central memory CD4+ T cells from blood. The source of these receptors is a man between 18 and 29 years old in good health.

This chain links TRBV5-1 with TRBJ2-2; no reliable D call. With 0 bases removed from V and 4 bases from J, the gap between germline ends came to 7 bases. Germline V CDR1 and CDR2: SGHRS, YFSETQ. The CDR3 has 14 residues. This CDR3 is CASSLGEITGELFF. CDR3 DNA sequence: TGCGCCAGCAGCTTGGGGGAAATCACCGGGGAGCTGTTTTTT.

This clone showed up just a few times. This chain joins TRBV5-1 and TRBJ2-2; D is unclear. This CDR3 is 15 amino acids long. The germline CDR1 and CDR2 sequences are SGHRS and YFSETQ. The ends were cut back, 4 bases at V and 0 bases at J, with 10 bases in the middle. CDR3: CASSLGLSNTGELFF. CDR3 nucleotide sequence: TGCGCCAGCAGCCTTGGTCTGTCGAACACCGGGGAGCTGTTTTTT. Variable domain in full (rest from reference TRBV5-1 and TRBJ2-2): KAGVTQTPRYLIKTRGQQVTLSCSPISGHRSVSWYQQTPGQGLQFLFEYFSETQRNKGNFPGRFSGRQFSNSRSEMNVSTLELGDSALYLCASSLGLSNTGELFFGEGSRLTVL.

The rearrangement links TRBV7-2 to TRBJ2-3; a weak D match, TRBD1 (6 bases). The germline gives CDR1 SGHTA, CDR2 FQGNSA. The CDR3 loop spans 16 amino acids. Trimming stripped 3 bases from V and 2 bases from J, with 15 bases between. CDR3 DNA sequence: TGTGCCAGCAGCTTGGGCTACAGGGCCCACACAGATACGCAGTATTTT. Residues: CASSLGYRAHTDTQYF.

CDR3 region: CSVLAGGGTDTQYF. In DNA, the CDR3 is TGCAGCGTTCTAGCGGGAGGCGGCACAGATACGCAGTATTTT. The J gene is TRBJ2-3, the V gene TRBV29-1; 11 bases align to TRBD2. Germline-derived CDR1 and CDR2 are SQVTM and ANQGSEA. CDR3 size: 14 residues. The junction had 2 bases not matched to a gene; V was cut back by 5 bases and J by 1 base.

The chain has TRBV11-2 and TRBJ2-1; TRBD1 agrees at 7 bases. With 4 bases clipped from V and 4 bases from J, the junction kept 4 bases outside the gene matches. The CDR3 has 14 residues. Germline CDR1 and CDR2: SGHAT and FQNNGV. The CDR3 loop is CASSSPGQYNEQFF. In nucleotides, the CDR3 is TGTGCCAGCAGCTCGCCGGGACAGTACAATGAGCAGTTCTTC.